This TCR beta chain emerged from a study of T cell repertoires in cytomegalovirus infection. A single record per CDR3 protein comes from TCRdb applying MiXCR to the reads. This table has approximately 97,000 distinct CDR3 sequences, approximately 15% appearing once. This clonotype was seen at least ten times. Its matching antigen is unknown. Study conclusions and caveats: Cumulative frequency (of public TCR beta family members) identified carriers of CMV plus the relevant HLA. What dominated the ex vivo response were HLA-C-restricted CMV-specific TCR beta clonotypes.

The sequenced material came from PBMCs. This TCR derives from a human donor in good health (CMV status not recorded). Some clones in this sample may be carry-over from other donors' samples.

The CDR3 DNA follows: TGTGCCAGCAGCCCACTTCTCGCCCTGGGGGCGGGAACTGAAGCTTTCTTT. This encodes CASSPLLALGAGTEAFF. The chain links TRBV5-8 to TRBJ1-1; TRBD1 is a possible D gene (6 bases). Germline CDR1 reads SGHTS; CDR2 reads YDEGEE. This CDR3 is 17 amino acids long. V was shortened by 4 bases and J by 5 bases, with 24 bases between the two germline ends.